Many counts were recorded for the clone carrying this TCR beta chain. This entry comes from a study of early T cells in non-severe SARS-CoV-2 infection. One entry per CDR3 protein, called by TCRdb with MiXCR from the 5' RACE reads. The table records roughly 72,000 distinct CDR3 sequences, around an eighth of them present only once. Trimming removed 4 bases from V and 3 bases from J, with 16 bases in between. The CDR3 is made up of 15 amino acids. Germline V gene data show CDR1 as MNHNS and CDR2 as SASEGT. The chain is built from TRBV6-1 and TRBJ2-7; D uncertain. The material sequenced was whole blood, taken at baseline. The sequence derives from an adult who was a healthcare worker with PCR-confirmed SARS-CoV-2 infection or an uninfected control (not recorded which). CDR3 amino acids: CASSGWRPDFYEQYF. For the CDR3, the DNA is TGTGCCAGCAGTGGTTGGAGACCCGATTTCTACGAGCAGTACTTC.